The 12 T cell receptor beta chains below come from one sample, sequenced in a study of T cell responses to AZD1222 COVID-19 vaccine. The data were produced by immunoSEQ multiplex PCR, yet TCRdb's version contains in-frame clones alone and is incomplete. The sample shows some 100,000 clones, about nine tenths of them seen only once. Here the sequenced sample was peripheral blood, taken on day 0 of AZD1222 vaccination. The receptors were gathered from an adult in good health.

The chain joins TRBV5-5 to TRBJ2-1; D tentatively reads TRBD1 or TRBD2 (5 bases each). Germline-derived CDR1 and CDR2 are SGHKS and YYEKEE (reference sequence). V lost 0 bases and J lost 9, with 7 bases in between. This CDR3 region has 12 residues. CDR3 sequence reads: CASSLGGSEQFF. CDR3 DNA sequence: TGTGCCAGCAGCTTGGGGGGGTCTGAGCAGTTCTTC.

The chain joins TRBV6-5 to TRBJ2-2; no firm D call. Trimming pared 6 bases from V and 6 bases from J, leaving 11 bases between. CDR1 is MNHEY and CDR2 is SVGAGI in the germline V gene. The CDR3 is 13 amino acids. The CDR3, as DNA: TGTGCCAGCAGGAACCCTCCGCCCGGGGAGCTGTTTTTT. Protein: CASRNPPPGELFF.

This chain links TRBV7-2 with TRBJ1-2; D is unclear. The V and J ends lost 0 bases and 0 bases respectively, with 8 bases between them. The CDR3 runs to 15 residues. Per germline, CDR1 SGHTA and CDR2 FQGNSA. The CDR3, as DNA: TGTGCCAGCAGCTTAGCGGTGACGGCTAACTATGGCTACACCTTC. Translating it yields CASSLAVTANYGYTF.

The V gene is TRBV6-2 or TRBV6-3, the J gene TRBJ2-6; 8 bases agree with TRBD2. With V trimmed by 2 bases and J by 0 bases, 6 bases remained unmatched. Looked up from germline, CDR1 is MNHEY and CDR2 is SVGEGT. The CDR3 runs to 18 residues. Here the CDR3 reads CASSYPRGGTSGANVLTF. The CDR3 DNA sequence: TGTGCCAGCAGTTACCCTCGGGGGGGGACCTCTGGGGCCAACGTCCTGACTTTC.

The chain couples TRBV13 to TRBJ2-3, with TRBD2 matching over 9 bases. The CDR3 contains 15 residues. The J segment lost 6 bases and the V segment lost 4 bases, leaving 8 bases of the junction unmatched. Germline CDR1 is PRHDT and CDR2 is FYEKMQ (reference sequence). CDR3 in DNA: TGTGCCAGCAGCTCGGGGGCTAGCGGGAAGGATACGCAGTATTTT. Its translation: CASSSGASGKDTQYF.

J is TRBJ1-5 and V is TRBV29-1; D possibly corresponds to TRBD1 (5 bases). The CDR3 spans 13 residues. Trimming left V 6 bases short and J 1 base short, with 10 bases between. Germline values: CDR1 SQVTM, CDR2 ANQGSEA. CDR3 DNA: TGCAGCGTCACTCAGGGAAGCAATCAGCCCCAGCATTTT. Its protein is CSVTQGSNQPQHF.

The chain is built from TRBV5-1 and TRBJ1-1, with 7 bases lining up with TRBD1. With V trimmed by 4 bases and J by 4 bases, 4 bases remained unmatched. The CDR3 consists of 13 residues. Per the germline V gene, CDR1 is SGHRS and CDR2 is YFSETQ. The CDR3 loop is CASSEAGGTEAFF. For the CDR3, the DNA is TGCGCCAGCAGCGAGGCAGGGGGCACTGAAGCTTTCTTT.

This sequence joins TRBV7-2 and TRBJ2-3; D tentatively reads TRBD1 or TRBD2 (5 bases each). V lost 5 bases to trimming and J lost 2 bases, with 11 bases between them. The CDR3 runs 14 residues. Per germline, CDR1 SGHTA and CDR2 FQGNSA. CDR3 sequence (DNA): TGTGCCAGCAGCCAACGGGGCCTCACAGATACGCAGTATTTT. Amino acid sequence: CASSQRGLTDTQYF.

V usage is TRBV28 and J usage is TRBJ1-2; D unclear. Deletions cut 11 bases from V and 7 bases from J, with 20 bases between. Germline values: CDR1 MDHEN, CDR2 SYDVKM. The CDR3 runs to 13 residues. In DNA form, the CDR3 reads TGTGCCTCTCTGAAATCTTCACTATTTGGCTACACCTTC. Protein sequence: CASLKSSLFGYTF.

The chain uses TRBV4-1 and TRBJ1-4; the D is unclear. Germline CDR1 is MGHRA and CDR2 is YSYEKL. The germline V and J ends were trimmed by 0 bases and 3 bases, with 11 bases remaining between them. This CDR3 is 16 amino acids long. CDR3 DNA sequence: TGCGCCAGCAGCCAAGATTGGGAGTCGGCTAATGAAAAACTGTTTTTT. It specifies CASSQDWESANEKLFF.

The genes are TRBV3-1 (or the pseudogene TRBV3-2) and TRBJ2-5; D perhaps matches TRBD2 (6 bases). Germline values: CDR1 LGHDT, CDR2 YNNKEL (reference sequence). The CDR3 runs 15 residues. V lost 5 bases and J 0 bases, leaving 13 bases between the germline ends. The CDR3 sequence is CASSSPGEYQETQYF. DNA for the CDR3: TGTGCCAGCAGCTCCCCGGGGGAGTACCAAGAGACCCAGTACTTC.

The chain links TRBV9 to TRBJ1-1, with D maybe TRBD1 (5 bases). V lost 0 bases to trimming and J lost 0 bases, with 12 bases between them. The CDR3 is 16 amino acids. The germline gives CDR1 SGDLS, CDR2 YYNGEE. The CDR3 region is CASSVVQGGLNTEAFF. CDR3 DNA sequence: TGTGCCAGCAGCGTAGTCCAGGGTGGTTTGAACACTGAAGCTTTCTTT.